Presented here are 20 T cell receptor beta chains from one specimen sequenced in a study of cytomegalovirus exposure and HLA in healthy donors. PCR involved 60 Vbeta and 13 Jbeta primers. Here immunoSEQ multiplex PCR was the method, and the copy in TCRdb shows in-frame clones only, minus some. This sample has around 88,000 clones; approximately 81% occur once, and the top ten carry about 4%. The sample consisted of PBMCs. Receptor source: a woman aged 40 to 49 in good health and CMV-seropositive.

As concerns this clone: The junction does not match germline at one end; this may be a read error. V is TRBV28 and J is TRBJ2-2; unclear D gene. Germline V gives CDR1 MDHEN, CDR2 SYDVKM. The CDR3 runs to 15 residues. In DNA, the CDR3 is TGTGTCAGCAGCCCGTTCGAGACGAACACCGGGGAGCTGTTTTTT. It translates to CVSSPFETNTGELFF.

The table lists this clone with a few counts. The genes are TRBV18 and TRBJ2-7, with D perhaps matching TRBD1 (5 bases). The germline V and J ends were trimmed by 4 bases and 7 bases, with 11 bases remaining between them. Germline CDR1 and CDR2: KGHSH and LQKENI. The CDR3 is 12 amino acids. The CDR3, as DNA: TGTGCCAGCTCACAGTACAACAGGGAGCAGTACTTC. Encoded protein: CASSQYNREQYF.

J is TRBJ1-5 and V is TRBV5-1; TRBD1 aligns across 8 bases. The CDR3 extends over 15 amino acids. With 4 bases clipped from V and 11 bases from J, the junction kept 14 bases outside the gene matches. Germline values: CDR1 SGHRS, CDR2 YFSETQ. This chain's CDR3 is CASSPGTGSGGAQHF. CDR3 nucleotides: TGCGCCAGCAGCCCCGGGACAGGCTCAGGGGGAGCCCAGCATTTT.

The chain is built from TRBV28 and TRBJ1-3; 10 bases are a match to TRBD1. V gave up 8 bases and J gave up 2 bases; unmatched junction bases: 3. Germline CDR1 is MDHEN and CDR2 is SYDVKM. The CDR3 spans 14 residues. DNA of the CDR3: TGTGCCAGCGGGACAGGGGTCCCTGGAAACACCATATATTTT. It codes for CASGTGVPGNTIYF.

The chain joins TRBV6-1 to TRBJ2-1; 12 bases align to TRBD2. The CDR3 has 14 residues. The J segment lost 4 bases and the V segment lost 6 bases, leaving 1 base of the junction unmatched. CDR1 is MNHNS, CDR2 SASEGT, per germline. Written as DNA, the CDR3 is TGTGCCAGCAGGACTAGCGGGGGATACAATGAGCAGTTCTTC. It yields the protein CASRTSGGYNEQFF.

J is TRBJ2-7 and V is TRBV4-1; the D gene is possibly TRBD2 (5 bases). Germline CDR1 is MGHRA and CDR2 is YSYEKL. The CDR3 totals 15 residues. Trimming removed 3 bases from V and 7 bases from J, with 19 bases in between. DNA for the CDR3: TGCGCCAGCAGCCAGGATATACTAGTGCCGTGGGAGCAGTACTTC. This translates into CASSQDILVPWEQYF.

This rearrangement joins TRBV28 to TRBJ2-1; D uncertain. V lost 8 bases, J lost 4 bases, and 12 bases lay in between. The CDR3 covers 13 residues. CDR1 and CDR2 (germline): MDHEN, SYDVKM. Written as DNA, the CDR3 is TGTGCCAGCGGCGCAAGCGTGTACAATGAGCAGTTCTTC. This translates into CASGASVYNEQFF.

This clone was seen only once. The gene calls are TRBV27 and TRBJ1-1, with 7 bases fitting TRBD1. J was trimmed by 4 bases and V by 5 bases; bases with no gene match: 4. This CDR3 spans 13 amino acids. Germline V lookup: CDR1 MNHEY, CDR2 SMNVEV (reference sequence). Here the CDR3 DNA reads TGTGCCAGCAGTATCAGGGGGTCCACTGAAGCTTTCTTT. Translated, it gives CASSIRGSTEAFF.

The V gene is TRBV7-2, the J gene TRBJ2-3, with TRBD2 matching 10 bases. The CDR3 covers 16 residues. CDR1 is SGHTA and CDR2 is FQGNSA in the germline V gene. With 5 bases clipped from V and 2 bases from J, the junction kept 7 bases outside the gene matches. The CDR3 reads CASSGRLAGTTDTQYF. The DNA of the CDR3 is TGTGCCAGCAGCGGACGACTAGCGGGCACCACAGATACGCAGTATTTT.

The rearrangement joins TRBV5-4 to TRBJ2-3; D gene uncertain. This CDR3 comprises 14 residues. V gave up 0 bases and J gave up 2 bases, with 7 bases separating them. CDR1 SGHNT and CDR2 YYREEE come from the germline V gene (reference sequence). CDR3 in amino acids: CASSLDSYTDTQYF. The CDR3 DNA reads as TGTGCCAGCAGCTTGGACAGCTACACAGATACGCAGTATTTT.

With regard to this clone: No conserved phenylalanine or tryptophan is present at the end of the CDR3, so a read error is the likely explanation. The chain combines TRBV10-2 with TRBJ1-4, with 9 positions matching TRBD1. Trimming at V came to 0 bases and at J to 8 bases, leaving 4 bases not matched to a gene. The germline V gene encodes CDR1 WSHSY and CDR2 SAAADI. The CDR3 covers 15 residues. CDR3 residues: CASSESGTGLEKLFL. CDR3 coding DNA: TGCGCCAGCAGTGAGTCGGGGACAGGGCTCGAAAAACTGTTTCTT.

The chain links TRBV2 to TRBJ2-7; 10 nucleotides agree with TRBD1. Losses at the gene ends were 1 base for V and 1 base for J; bases not matched to a gene: 1. The CDR3 sequence is 15 residues long. Per the germline V gene, CDR1 is SNHLY and CDR2 is FYNNEI. Here the CDR3 DNA reads TGTGCCAGCAGTGAAGAGGGACAGGGGTCCTACGAGCAGTACTTC. It codes for CASSEEGQGSYEQYF.

The rearrangement uses TRBV7-3 and TRBJ2-7; 8 nucleotides match TRBD2. This CDR3 comprises 17 residues. Germline values: CDR1 SGHTA, CDR2 FQGTGA. V was clipped by 5 bases and J by 0 bases; unmatched bases: 12. CDR3 nucleotide sequence: TGTGCCAGCAGCCGACTTGATAAGGGACTAGTCTCCTACGAGCAGTACTTC. This gives the protein CASSRLDKGLVSYEQYF. Full variable domain (missing parts from reference TRBV7-3 and TRBJ2-7): GAGVSQTPSNKVTEKGKYVELRCDPISGHTALYWYRQSLGQGPEFLIYFQGTGAADDSGLPNDRFFAVRPEGSVSTLKIQRTERGDSAVYLCASSRLDKGLVSYEQYFGPGTRLTVT.

The V and J genes are TRBV25-1 and TRBJ1-2; D perhaps matches TRBD1 (5 bases). In germline, CDR1 is MGHDK, CDR2 SYGVNS. Trimming stripped 1 base from V and 4 bases from J, with 13 bases between. The length of the CDR3 is 15 residues. DNA of the CDR3: TGTGCCAGCAGTGAATCGGGGGGGGTGGCCTATGGCTACACCTTC. Translated: CASSESGGVAYGYTF.

The genes are TRBV7-3 and TRBJ1-1; D is perhaps TRBD1 (5 bases). Trimming removed 2 bases from V and 3 bases from J, with 10 bases in between. Germline CDR1 SGHTA, CDR2 FQGTGA. The CDR3 contains 14 residues. The CDR3 sequence is CASSLQAGHTEAFF. CDR3 sequence (DNA): TGTGCCAGCAGCTTACAGGCAGGGCACACTGAAGCTTTCTTT.

CDR3 DNA: TGTGCCAGCAGCACCCAGGGCCAAGCTTTCTTT. It translates to CASSTQGQAFF. This rearrangement joins TRBV21-1 to TRBJ1-1; the D call of TRBD1 is as the table states it, not checked on the DNA. TRBV21-1 is marked as a pseudogene. This CDR3 region has 11 residues.

The chain employs TRBV9 and TRBJ2-7; D is unclear. The CDR3 extends over 14 amino acids. The ends were cut back, 3 bases at V and 1 base at J, with 11 bases in the middle. The germline gives CDR1 SGDLS, CDR2 YYNGEE. CDR3 sequence: CASSAGSNSYEQYF. The CDR3 DNA sequence: TGTGCCAGCAGCGCGGGTAGTAATTCCTACGAGCAGTACTTC.

The chain is built from TRBV6-5 and TRBJ1-4; D may be TRBD1 (6 bases). CDR1 and CDR2 (germline): MNHEY, SVGAGI. Trimming stripped 4 bases from V and 8 bases from J, with 17 bases between. The CDR3 covers 15 residues. The CDR3 DNA reads as TGTGCCAGCAGTTCACGGGGGGCAGTGCGCGAAAAACTGTTTTTT. Residues: CASSSRGAVREKLFF.

The rearrangement uses TRBV2 and TRBJ2-7; TRBD2 matches at 13 bases. The V gene's germline CDR1 is SNHLY and CDR2 FYNNEI. The CDR3 runs 14 residues. The V segment lost 7 bases and the J segment 5 bases; nucleotides outside the gene matches: 5. CDR3 in DNA: TGTGCCAGCAAGGGGACTAGCGGGGTCCACGAGCAGTACTTC. Translating gives CASKGTSGVHEQYF.

The rearrangement uses TRBV11-2 and TRBJ2-2, with unresolved D. Germline V gives CDR1 SGHAT, CDR2 FQNNGV. The CDR3 runs to 14 residues. Trimming took 4 bases from V and 6 from J, leaving 12 bases between them. Here the CDR3 reads CASSWQHNAGELFF. CDR3 nucleotide sequence: TGTGCCAGCAGCTGGCAACATAACGCCGGGGAGCTGTTTTTT. Looking up the rest from reference TRBV11-2 and TRBJ2-2 gives the full variable domain: EAGVAQSPRYKIIEKRQSVAFWCNPISGHATLYWYQQILGQGPKLLIQFQNNGVVDDSQLPKDRFSAERLKGVDSTLKIQPAKLEDSAVYLCASSWQHNAGELFFGEGSRLTVL.